A selection of T cell receptor beta chains follows, all from one sample in a study of blood T cell repertoires in COVID-19. This table comes from immunoSEQ multiplex PCR, and its TCRdb copy is limited to in-frame clones, with some not included. The data contain under 350,000 clones, 65% to 90% of them singletons. The sequenced material came from PBMCs or T cells enriched from blood (not recorded which). The receptor set was obtained from a man younger than 45 who had recovered from COVID-19. The conserved cysteine and the conserved F or W are not part of the CDR3 here. The order of the fields is V gene, J gene, CDR3 protein.

>TRBV11-2|TRBJ1-1
ASSLDVGRLAF
>TRBV18|TRBJ2-6
ASSTQGGAGANVLT
>TRBV5-1|TRBJ1-3
ASRPLGPSGNTIY
>TRBV11-2|TRBJ1-2
ASSSLTGYNYGYT
>TRBV29-1|TRBJ1-5
SAAGGNQPQH
>TRBV6-4|TRBJ2-1
ASSDPRQGYNEQF
>TRBV5-1|TRBJ2-3
ASSLESGGTRKTQY
>TRBV2|TRBJ1-6
ASTARTAYNSPLH
>TRBV19|TRBJ2-3
ASTGLGTAGDTQY
>TRBV5-6|TRBJ1-4
ASSPRGPLGNEKLF
>TRBV2|TRBJ2-7
ASSEEERYEQY
>TRBV9|TRBJ2-3
ASSVGRLGTDTQY
>TRBV7-9|TRBJ1-5
ASSTGTANQPQH
>TRBV29-1|TRBJ1-4
SVVSPTNEKLF
>TRBV12-3/TRBV12-4|TRBJ2-7
ASRGLSYEQY
>TRBV11-3|TRBJ2-1
ASSPRYSGGYNEQF
>TRBV7-6|TRBJ1-1
ASSLWAMNTEAF
>TRBV2|TRBJ1-4
ASRRQGAGEKLF
>TRBV10-1|TRBJ1-4
ASSRNRQGSSEKLF
>TRBV5-6|TRBJ1-1
ASSRRDRGTSTEAF
>TRBV7-2|TRBJ2-3
ASSPTKHPSTDTQY
>TRBV20-1|TRBJ1-2
SATDTSYT
>TRBV6-5|TRBJ2-3
ASNAVRDTDTQY
>TRBV5-1|TRBJ2-5
ASSLGLAGVRQETQY
>TRBV5-1|TRBJ2-1
ASSLRSGGLSNEQF
>TRBV28|TRBJ1-2
ASSSPVPGQGYGYT
>TRBV5-4|TRBJ1-6
ASSLGQAYNSPLH
>TRBV5-1|TRBJ1-2
ASKQRTGNNYGYT
>TRBV14|TRBJ2-7
ASSQESYSSGSKYEQY
>TRBV3-1/TRBV3-2|TRBJ2-3
ASSQARLAGGSDTQY
>TRBV27|TRBJ1-3
ASSSKGGAGSQSGNTIY
>TRBV19|TRBJ1-1
ASSKSQVGGEAF
>TRBV3-1/TRBV3-2|TRBJ2-1
ASSHRGYNEQF
>TRBV6-5|TRBJ2-7
ASTPSGTGGYEQY
>TRBV30|TRBJ2-2
AWQAGGYFTGELF
>TRBV6-4|TRBJ1-2
ASSDSTGVEGYT
>TRBV5-1|TRBJ2-1
ASSSGTGWTYNEQF
>TRBV6-5|TRBJ1-5
ASSYPRRQPQH
>TRBV5-1|TRBJ2-7
ASSFLAGSSYEQY
>TRBV9|TRBJ2-5
ASSPHTGDPRETQY
>TRBV28|TRBJ1-6
ASSFGGNNSPLH
>TRBV21-1|TRBJ1-5
ASSKETVLCMPQH
>TRBV7-9|TRBJ1-5
ASSFQGDQPQH
>TRBV11-2|TRBJ2-7
ASSVNRDRGALNYEQY
>TRBV5-6|TRBJ2-7
ASSRDRGEQY
>TRBV11-3|TRBJ2-7
ASSFRDNSYEQY
>TRBV6-5|TRBJ1-1
ASNKQGRNTEAF
>TRBV28|TRBJ2-1
ASIEGGTPYNEQF
>TRBV4-2|TRBJ2-1
ASSQGGDRYNEQF
>TRBV12-3/TRBV12-4|TRBJ1-2
ASSLTGSYGYT